Listed here are 22 T cell receptor beta chains from one sample, sequenced in a study of T cells in Graves' hyperthyroidism and ophthalmopathy. Amplified TCR beta CDR3 regions came from RNA transcripts. The HTBI primer set drove a first-round RT-PCR of the TCR CDR3. TCRdb itself ran the multiplex PCR reads through MiXCR, one entry per CDR3 protein. Here the sample spans approximately 350,000 distinct CDR3 sequences, over 12% being singletons. The source material was blood. These receptors originate from a woman aged 55-69 years with Graves' ophthalmopathy.

This clonotype showed up many times. V usage is TRBV5-1 and J usage is TRBJ2-7; no clear D. Trimming pared 5 bases from V and 5 bases from J, leaving 8 bases between. CDR3 length: 11 amino acids. The germline V gene has CDR1 SGHRS and CDR2 YFSETQ. In DNA form, the CDR3 reads TGCGCCAGCAGGACCCGAGACGAGCAGTACTTC. It is translated as CASRTRDEQYF.

The chain has TRBV28 and TRBJ1-6; TRBD1 might be the D (6 bases). Germline assignment: CDR1 MDHEN and CDR2 SYDVKM. V lost 5 bases, J lost 8 bases, and 16 bases lay in between. The CDR3 is 15 amino acids. The CDR3 DNA reads as TGTGCCAGCAGTCCAACAGGGATTCGTGATTCACCCCTCCACTTT. Its protein product is CASSPTGIRDSPLHF.

This clonotype was counted many times. V and J are TRBV28 and TRBJ2-3, with TRBD2 identical over 11 bases. Germline V gene data show CDR1 as MDHEN and CDR2 as SYDVKM. With V trimmed by 6 bases and J by 4 bases, 9 bases remained unmatched. The CDR3 loop spans 16 amino acids. The CDR3 loop is CASRLAGGPGADTQYF. DNA of the CDR3: TGTGCCAGCAGGTTAGCGGGAGGGCCGGGCGCAGATACGCAGTATTTT.

On this clonotype itself: The limits of the CDR3 on the DNA are not certain, so only TCRdb's listed CDR3 is given. The chain combines TRBV20-1 with TRBJ2-2; TRBD1 is the table's D call, not checked against the DNA. The CDR3 extends over 23 residues, inclusive of both ends. From germline, CDR1 is DFQATT and CDR2 SNEGSKA (reference sequence). The CDR3 protein is CSARQGGVSYEQYFGPVTGELFF.

The sample holds many counts of this clonotype. The J gene is TRBJ2-5, the V gene TRBV29-1; D gene uncertain. Germline CDR1 SQVTM, CDR2 ANQGSEA. The CDR3 extends over 12 amino acids. Trimming removed 5 bases at V and 4 bases at J, with 11 bases between. CDR3 in amino acids: CSVLLSGETQYF. Here the CDR3 DNA reads TGCAGCGTTCTTCTCTCGGGAGAGACCCAGTACTTC.

Only one count was recorded for this clonotype. The rearrangement uses TRBV12-3 or TRBV12-4 and TRBJ2-3; 15 bases line up with TRBD2. V dropped 6 bases and J dropped 0; count of bases not matched to a gene: 7. The CDR3 sequence is 18 residues long. DNA of the CDR3: TGTGCCAGCAGCCCGGGACTAGCGGGAGGCACTAGCACAGATACGCAGTATTTT. Encoded protein: CASSPGLAGGTSTDTQYF.

This clonotype was seen only a few times. J is TRBJ2-2 and V is TRBV7-3; a weak D match, TRBD2 (6 bases). Trimming removed 5 bases at V and 4 bases at J, with 11 bases between. The CDR3 is 14 amino acids. Germline CDR1 is SGHTA and CDR2 is FQGTGA. The CDR3 DNA sequence: TGTGCCAGCAGCAATCTGCGGGGCACCGGGGAGCTGTTTTTT. Encoded protein: CASSNLRGTGELFF.

This clonotype was recorded at least ten times. The V call is TRBV12-3 or TRBV12-4, the J call TRBJ2-5, with no clear D. The CDR3 is made up of 14 amino acids. Trimming left V 3 bases short and J 4 bases short, with 12 bases between. The CDR3 loop is CASSFQGFGETQYF. In DNA form, the CDR3 reads TGTGCCAGCAGTTTTCAAGGATTTGGAGAGACCCAGTACTTC.

This clonotype was detected only a few times. The rearrangement links TRBV4-1 to TRBJ2-5; tentatively, D is TRBD2 (6 bases). The CDR3 sequence is 13 residues long. V lost 2 bases and J lost 5, with 9 bases in between. CDR1 MGHRA and CDR2 YSYEKL come from the germline V gene. CDR3 region: CASSQSGGETQYF. The CDR3 region has the DNA TGCGCCAGCAGCCAAAGTGGGGGGGAGACCCAGTACTTC.

At least ten counts were recorded for this clonotype. The chain joins TRBV2 to TRBJ1-1; D remains unclear. The CDR3 extends over 13 amino acids. V was shortened by 4 bases and J by 1 base, with 7 bases between the two germline ends. In germline, CDR1 is SNHLY, CDR2 FYNNEI. DNA for the CDR3: TGTGCCAGCAGTGTCCGACAGAACACTGAAGCTTTCTTT. It yields the protein CASSVRQNTEAFF. Full variable domain (remainder filled in from reference TRBV2 and TRBJ1-1): EPEVTQTPSHQVTQMGQEVILRCVPISNHLYFYWYRQILGQKVEFLVSFYNNEISEKSEIFDDQFSVERPDGSNFTLKIRSTKLEDSAMYFCASSVRQNTEAFFGQGTRLTVV.

In this sample, this clonotype turned up many times. The J gene is TRBJ1-4, the V gene TRBV6-1; a weak D match, TRBD1 (5 bases). Germline CDR1 reads MNHNS; CDR2 reads SASEGT. The CDR3 runs to 17 residues. V was pared by 5 bases and J by 3 bases, with 19 bases between. This chain's CDR3 is CASSPGRTLWANEKLFF. The CDR3 DNA reads TGTGCCAGCAGTCCGGGACGGACACTGTGGGCTAATGAAAAACTGTTTTTT.

Ten or more counts support this clonotype. V is TRBV28 and J is TRBJ2-1, with TRBD2 matching over 8 bases. The V gene's germline CDR1 is MDHEN and CDR2 SYDVKM. Trimming took 6 bases from V and 7 from J; bases not matched to a gene: 5. The CDR3 is 13 residues long. This chain's CDR3 is CASRPGGGNEQFF. CDR3 bases: TGTGCCAGCAGGCCGGGAGGGGGAAATGAGCAGTTCTTC.

This clonotype was observed a few times. The genes are TRBV6-5 and TRBJ1-5, with 8 bases matching TRBD1. V lost 2 bases and J lost 2; bases outside the gene matches: 5. Germline V gene lookup returns CDR1 MNHEY and CDR2 SVGAGI. CDR3 length: 16 residues. In DNA form, the CDR3 reads TGTGCCAGCAGTTACCCTCAGGGGGCAGGCAATCAGCCCCAGCATTTT. Encoded protein: CASSYPQGAGNQPQHF.

This clonotype occurred many times. The chain carries TRBV7-2 and TRBJ2-7; D gene ambiguous. CDR3 length equals 15 residues. The V gene's germline CDR1 is SGHTA and CDR2 FQGNSA. Between the trimmed V and J ends, which lost 5 bases and 2 bases, there was a span of 16 bases. The CDR3 sequence is CASSPSIGTTYEQYF. Written as DNA, the CDR3 is TGTGCCAGCAGCCCATCCATTGGAACCACCTACGAGCAGTACTTC.

This clonotype was counted at least ten times. This chain uses TRBV28 with TRBJ2-7; tentatively, D is TRBD1 (6 bases). The CDR3 sequence is 14 residues long. Trimming stripped 5 bases from V and 3 bases from J, with 14 bases between. Germline loops: CDR1 MDHEN, CDR2 SYDVKM. CDR3 sequence: CASSPRTAIYEQYF. Here the CDR3 DNA reads TGTGCCAGCAGTCCGAGGACAGCGATCTACGAGCAGTACTTC.

V usage is TRBV24-1 and J usage is TRBJ2-2; the D gene is possibly TRBD2 (5 bases). V lost 8 bases to trimming and J lost 5 bases, with 11 bases between them. The germline CDR1 and CDR2 sequences are KGHDR and SFDVKD. The CDR3 length is 13 residues. The CDR3 region has the DNA TGTGCCACCAACGAGAGGGCTACCGGGGAGCTGTTTTTT. This codes for CATNERATGELFF.

This clonotype was counted many times. The chain employs TRBV7-8 and TRBJ2-7; no reliable D call. V was pared by 8 bases and J by 3 bases, with 11 bases between. Germline values: CDR1 SGHVS, CDR2 FQNEAQ. CDR3 length: 12 amino acids. As DNA, the CDR3 is TGTGCCAGCGGTTACTATCACTACGAGCAGTACTTC. This encodes CASGYYHYEQYF.

This clonotype showed up many times. The chain links TRBV2 to TRBJ2-3, with TRBD2 identical over 11 bases. Germline CDR1 SNHLY, CDR2 FYNNEI. V gave up 4 bases and J gave up 3 bases; unmatched junction bases: 9. The CDR3 spans 17 residues. CDR3 sequence reads: CASSGLAGPAFTDTQYF. CDR3 coding DNA: TGTGCCAGCAGTGGACTAGCGGGACCTGCCTTTACAGATACGCAGTATTTT.

This clonotype was picked up a small number of times. The chain links TRBV12-3 or TRBV12-4 to TRBJ1-2, with 12 positions matching TRBD1. The CDR3 consists of 15 residues. V dropped 7 bases and J dropped 7; count of bases not matched to a gene: 10. The CDR3 reads CASTRGPGQGAGYTF. In nucleotides, the CDR3 is TGTGCCAGCACCCGAGGGCCGGGACAGGGGGCTGGCTACACCTTC.

The chain uses TRBV30 and TRBJ2-5; 11 nucleotides align to TRBD2. Germline assignment: CDR1 GTSNPN and CDR2 SVGIG (reference sequence). Germline trimming cut 3 bases from V and 6 bases from J; bases unmatched to any gene: 3. The CDR3 loop spans 13 amino acids. CDR3 amino acids: CAWRLAGAKTQYF. As DNA, the CDR3 is TGTGCCTGGAGACTAGCGGGAGCGAAGACCCAGTACTTC.

This clonotype came up a few times. CDR3 DNA: TGTGCCAGCAGTTTACAGGCGGGCCAGCCCCAGCATTTT. Amino acid sequence: CASSLQAGQPQHF. This sequence joins TRBV28 and TRBJ1-5; D not certain. The CDR3 has 13 amino acids. Trimming stripped 2 bases from V and 7 bases from J, with 9 bases between. CDR1 MDHEN and CDR2 SYDVKM come from the germline V gene.

This clonotype was seen many times. The chain combines TRBV2 with TRBJ2-4, with D possibly called TRBD1 or TRBD2 (6 bases each). CDR1 and CDR2 (germline): SNHLY, FYNNEI. V lost 9 bases and J 5 bases, leaving 17 bases between the germline ends. The CDR3 covers 14 residues. The CDR3 sequence: CASGGRGGENIQYF. DNA for the CDR3: TGTGCCAGTGGGGGGCGGGGAGGAGAAAACATTCAGTACTTC.